The next 21 T cell receptor beta chains were all read from a single sample in a study of blood T cell repertoires in COVID-19. Some clones are missing from TCRdb's copy, which holds only in-frame ones; the method was immunoSEQ multiplex PCR. This table has 130,000 or so clones, about four fifths appearing once. Sequenced sample: peripheral blood. The receptors originated from a woman between 55 and 75 years old with acute or convalescent COVID-19.

The J gene is TRBJ1-2, the V gene TRBV7-3; TRBD1 matches at 9 bases. The CDR3 is 14 amino acids. Trimming took 5 bases from V and 5 from J; bases not matched to a gene: 6. CDR1 is SGHTA, CDR2 FQGTGA, per germline. The CDR3 DNA sequence: TGTGCCAGCAGCCCCGGACAGGGGCCGTATGGCTACACCTTC. Translated: CASSPGQGPYGYTF.

The chain uses TRBV28 and TRBJ2-7; 7 bases line up with TRBD1. This CDR3 is 14 amino acids long. Germline-derived CDR1 and CDR2 are MDHEN and SYDVKM. V lost 5 bases, J lost 6 bases, and 10 bases stayed unmatched. The CDR3 DNA is TGTGCCAGCAGTAAGACAGGGAACCCCCTCGAGCAGTACGTC. It translates to CASSKTGNPLEQYV.

Only one count was recorded for this clone. This rearrangement joins TRBV6-5 to TRBJ1-3, with D perhaps TRBD1 (5 bases). V was shortened by 0 bases and J by 9 bases, with 18 bases between the two germline ends. The CDR3 extends over 16 amino acids. Germline loops: CDR1 MNHEY, CDR2 SVGAGI. This CDR3 is CASSYSFGGRISTIYF. CDR3 coding DNA: TGTGCCAGCAGTTACTCGTTTGGGGGGAGGATTAGCACCATATATTTT.

The chain links TRBV7-2 to TRBJ1-3, with D perhaps matching TRBD1 (6 bases). V was cut by 5 bases and J by 2 bases, with 7 bases left in between. Per germline, CDR1 SGHTA and CDR2 FQGNSA. The length of the CDR3 is 13 residues. The CDR3 DNA reads TGTGCCAGCAGCCCAGGGGCTGGAAACACCATATATTTT. As protein: CASSPGAGNTIYF.

The V gene is TRBV5-1, the J gene TRBJ2-5; D not certain. Germline V gene data show CDR1 as SGHRS and CDR2 as YFSETQ. CDR3 length: 13 residues. Deletions cut 6 bases from V and 4 bases from J, with 13 bases between. The chain's CDR3 is CASNRPPGETQYF. CDR3 nucleotide sequence: TGCGCCAGCAATAGACCCCCGGGAGAGACCCAGTACTTC.

The CDR3 coding sequence is TGTGCCATCACCCGGGACATAAACTATGGCTACACCTTC. It is translated as CAITRDINYGYTF. The chain recombines TRBV10-3 with TRBJ1-2, with D maybe TRBD1 (6 bases). V lost 7 bases and J 2 bases, leaving 11 bases between the germline ends. The CDR3 has 13 amino acids. Germline V gene sequence: CDR1 ENHRY, CDR2 SYGVKD.

This clone showed up just once. CDR3 coding DNA: TGTGCCAGCAGCCCGGGACAGGGCCTAAACTATGGCTACACCTTC. Residues: CASSPGQGLNYGYTF. The chain has TRBV5-5 and TRBJ1-2; 9 bases match TRBD1. The CDR3 extends over 15 amino acids. V lost 4 bases to trimming and J lost 2 bases; unmatched junction nucleotides: 6. Germline values: CDR1 SGHKS, CDR2 YYEKEE (reference sequence).

The chain carries TRBV7-9 and TRBJ1-2; D remains unclear. The germline V gene has CDR1 SEHNR and CDR2 FQNEAQ (reference sequence). Trimming cost V 1 base and J 8 bases, with 11 bases left between them. This CDR3 is built from 13 residues. The CDR3: CASSLESRGGYTF. The CDR3 bases are TGTGCCAGCAGCTTAGAGTCCCGGGGAGGCTACACCTTC.

The gene calls are TRBV28 and TRBJ2-1, with 7 bases fitting TRBD1. The V gene end was trimmed by 6 bases and the J gene end by 8 bases; junction bases not matched to a gene: 10. The CDR3 spans 14 residues. Germline CDR1 reads MDHEN; CDR2 reads SYDVKM. Here the CDR3 DNA reads TGTGCCAGCAGAGACAGGGCAAATTGGGATGAGCAGTTCTTC. Translated, it gives CASRDRANWDEQFF. The complete variable domain, with remaining parts taken from reference TRBV28 and TRBJ2-1, reads DVKVTQSSRYLVKRTGEKVFLECVQDMDHENMFWYRQDPGLGLRLIYFSYDVKMKEKGDIPEGYSVSREKKERFSLILESASTNQTSMYLCASRDRANWDEQFFGPGTRLTVL.

Only one count was recorded for this clone. V and J are TRBV5-1 and TRBJ2-3; 9 nucleotides agree with TRBD1. The V gene end was trimmed by 6 bases and the J gene end by 3 bases; junction bases not matched to a gene: 11. The CDR3 has 16 amino acids. Per the germline V gene, CDR1 is SGHRS and CDR2 is YFSETQ. The CDR3 reads CASTLPTGGTTDTQYF. The CDR3 nucleotides read TGCGCCAGCACCCTCCCGACAGGGGGTACGACAGATACGCAGTATTTT. The full variable domain, with the rest looked up from reference TRBV5-1 and TRBJ2-3, is KAGVTQTPRYLIKTRGQQVTLSCSPISGHRSVSWYQQTPGQGLQFLFEYFSETQRNKGNFPGRFSGRQFSNSRSEMNVSTLELGDSALYLCASTLPTGGTTDTQYFGPGTRLTVL.

V is TRBV7-9 and J is TRBJ1-2; D is ambiguous. Germline V gives CDR1 SEHNR, CDR2 FQNEAQ (reference sequence). Deletions cut 6 bases from V and 1 base from J, with 18 bases between. The CDR3 contains 16 residues. The DNA for the CDR3 is TGTGCCAGCAGTCAATGGGCGGGTAGTTTTAACTATGGCTACACCTTC. The encoded protein is CASSQWAGSFNYGYTF.

The chain is built from TRBV18 and TRBJ1-4; D uncertain. V was pared by 1 base and J by 0 bases, with 21 bases between. CDR1 is KGHSH and CDR2 is LQKENI in the germline V gene. The CDR3 is 20 amino acids. CDR3 bases: TGTGCCAGCTCACCACTTATAACCCGGTATACCCATGCAACTAATGAAAAACTGTTTTTT. Translated, it gives CASSPLITRYTHATNEKLFF.

The V call is TRBV5-5, the J call TRBJ1-2; TRBD1 is a possible D gene (5 bases). Between the trimmed V and J ends, which lost 3 bases and 4 bases, there was a span of 10 bases. The CDR3 consists of 13 residues. Germline CDR1 SGHKS, CDR2 YYEKEE (reference sequence). For the CDR3, the DNA is TGTGCCAGCAGCTCCGGGGGGGGCTATGGCTACACCTTC. It is translated as CASSSGGGYGYTF.

The V and J genes are TRBV9 and TRBJ1-4; D gene uncertain. Trimming left V 1 base short and J 8 bases short, with 15 bases between. Germline V gives CDR1 SGDLS, CDR2 YYNGEE. CDR3 length: 15 amino acids. In DNA, the CDR3 is TGTGCCAGCAGCGTATCAGCCGCGGAGGGAGAAAAACTGTTTTTT. Its protein is CASSVSAAEGEKLFF.

A single count supports this clone. The chain carries TRBV29-1 and TRBJ2-3; D might be TRBD1 (5 bases). The CDR3 is 11 residues long. Germline CDR1 SQVTM, CDR2 ANQGSEA. Trimming pared 3 bases from V and 4 bases from J, leaving 5 bases between. The CDR3 spells CSVDRADTQYF. Here the CDR3 DNA reads TGCAGCGTTGACAGGGCAGATACGCAGTATTTT.

The chain recombines TRBV6-5 with TRBJ1-6; perhaps TRBD1 as D (6 bases). The germline CDR1 and CDR2 sequences are MNHEY and SVGAGI. The CDR3 runs to 16 residues. V was clipped by 2 bases and J by 14 bases, with 22 bases between them. CDR3 in amino acids: CASSYTKQGPNFSLHF. The CDR3, as DNA: TGTGCCAGCAGTTACACCAAACAGGGTCCAAATTTTTCCCTCCACTTT.

The chain combines TRBV5-1 with TRBJ2-1; maybe TRBD2 (6 bases). Trimming cost V 4 bases and J 6 bases, with 20 bases left between them. Germline loops: CDR1 SGHRS, CDR2 YFSETQ. The CDR3 is 16 residues long. The CDR3, as DNA: TGCGCCAGCAGCCTGGGGGGAAATTATGGGAGCAATGAGCAGTTCTTC. This gives the protein CASSLGGNYGSNEQFF.

The chain combines TRBV19 with TRBJ1-4; D is uncertain. Trimming left V 3 bases short and J 4 bases short, with 9 bases between. The CDR3 totals 14 residues. CDR1 LNHDA and CDR2 SQIVND come from the germline V gene (reference sequence). In DNA, the CDR3 is TGTGCCAGTAGTATGGAGGGAGGTAATGAAAAACTGTTTTTT. This gives the protein CASSMEGGNEKLFF.

The V and J genes are TRBV2 and TRBJ1-5; TRBD1 is a possible D gene (6 bases). This CDR3 contains 12 residues. Trimming stripped 7 bases from V and 5 bases from J, with 9 bases between. Germline V lookup: CDR1 SNHLY, CDR2 FYNNEI. Written as DNA, the CDR3 is TGTGCCAGCAACAGGGACGATCAGCCCCAGCATTTT. Protein product: CASNRDDQPQHF.

The rearrangement joins TRBV4-1 to TRBJ2-3; TRBD1 matches 7 bases. The CDR3 is 15 amino acids. With V trimmed by 4 bases and J by 4 bases, 8 bases remained unmatched. Germline values: CDR1 MGHRA, CDR2 YSYEKL. This CDR3 reads CASSRDRVGPDTQYF. As DNA, the CDR3 is TGCGCCAGCAGCCGCGACAGGGTGGGACCAGATACGCAGTATTTT.

The chain links TRBV6-5 to TRBJ2-5, with D tentatively TRBD1 (6 bases). The germline V gene encodes CDR1 MNHEY and CDR2 SVGAGI. Trimming stripped 8 bases from V and 5 bases from J, with 15 bases between. The CDR3 is made up of 13 amino acids. CDR3 protein: CASGSWQGETQYF. The CDR3 bases are TGTGCCAGCGGATCCTGGCAGGGGGAGACCCAGTACTTC.